Listed here is a single TCR beta chain. The antigen remains unidentified. TCRdb reanalysed the reads using MiXCR and keeps one entry per CDR3 protein. This sample has 28,000 or so distinct CDR3 sequences, with under 20% found just once. This entry is derived from a study of T cell repertoires in cytomegalovirus infection. Study-level information: Newly reported HLA-C-restricted and thoroughly characterized HLA-B-restricted CMV epitopes were employed.

The CDR3 sequence is 16 residues long. V gave up 8 bases and J gave up 3 bases; unmatched junction bases: 13. Germline CDR1 MNHEY, CDR2 SVGEGT. The input for sequencing was CD8+ T cells from cultured PBMCs, taken from culture after CMV antigen stimulation. This chain links TRBV6-2 or TRBV6-3 with TRBJ2-7; the match to TRBD2 covers 10 bases. This clonotype originated in a human donor in good health (CMV status not recorded). Some clones in this sample may be carry-over from other donors' samples. CDR3 DNA sequence: TGTGCCAGCTACGGTAGCGGGGGGTCATATCTCTACGAGCAGTACTTC. Protein: CASYGSGGSYLYEQYF.